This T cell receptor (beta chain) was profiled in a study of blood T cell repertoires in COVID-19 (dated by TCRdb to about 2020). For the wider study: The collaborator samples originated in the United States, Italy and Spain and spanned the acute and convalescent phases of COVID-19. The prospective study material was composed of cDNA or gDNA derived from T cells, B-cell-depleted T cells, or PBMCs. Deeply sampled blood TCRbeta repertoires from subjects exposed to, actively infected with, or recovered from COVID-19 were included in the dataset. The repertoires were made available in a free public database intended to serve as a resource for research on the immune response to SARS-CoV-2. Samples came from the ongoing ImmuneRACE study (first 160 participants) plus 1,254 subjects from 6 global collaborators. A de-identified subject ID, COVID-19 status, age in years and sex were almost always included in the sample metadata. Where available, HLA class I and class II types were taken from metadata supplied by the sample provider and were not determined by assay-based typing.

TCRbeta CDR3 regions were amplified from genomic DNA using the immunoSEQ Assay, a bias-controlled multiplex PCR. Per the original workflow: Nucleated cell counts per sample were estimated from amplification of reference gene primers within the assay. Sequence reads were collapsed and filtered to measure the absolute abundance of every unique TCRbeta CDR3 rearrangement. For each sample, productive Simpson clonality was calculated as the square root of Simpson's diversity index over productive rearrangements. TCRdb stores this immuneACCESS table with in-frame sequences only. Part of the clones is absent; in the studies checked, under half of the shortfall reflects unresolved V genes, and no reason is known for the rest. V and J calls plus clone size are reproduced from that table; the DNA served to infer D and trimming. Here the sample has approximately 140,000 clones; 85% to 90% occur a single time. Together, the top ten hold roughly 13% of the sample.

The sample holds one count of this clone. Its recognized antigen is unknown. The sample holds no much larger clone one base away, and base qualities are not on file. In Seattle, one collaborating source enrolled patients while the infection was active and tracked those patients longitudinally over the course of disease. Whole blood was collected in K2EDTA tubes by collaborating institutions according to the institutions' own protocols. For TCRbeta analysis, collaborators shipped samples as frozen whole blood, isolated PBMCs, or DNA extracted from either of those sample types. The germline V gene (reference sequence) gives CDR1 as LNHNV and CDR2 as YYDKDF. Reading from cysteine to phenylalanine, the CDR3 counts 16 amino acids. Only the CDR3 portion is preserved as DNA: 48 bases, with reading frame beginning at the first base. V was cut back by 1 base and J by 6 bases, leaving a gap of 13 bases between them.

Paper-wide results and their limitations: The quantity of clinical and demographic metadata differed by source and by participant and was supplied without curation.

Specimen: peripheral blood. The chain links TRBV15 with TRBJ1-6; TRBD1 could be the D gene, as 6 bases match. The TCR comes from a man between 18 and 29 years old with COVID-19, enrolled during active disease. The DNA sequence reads TGTGCCACCAGCAGAGCTTCGGGACAAAGTAATTCACCCCTCCACTTT. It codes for CATSRASGQSNSPLHF. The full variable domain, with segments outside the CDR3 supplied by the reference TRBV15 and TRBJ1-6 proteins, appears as DAMVIQNPRYQVTQFGKPVTLSCSQTLNHNVMYWYQQKSSQAPKLLFHYYDKDFNNEADTPDNFQSRRPNTSFCFLDIRSPGLGDTAMYLCATSRASGQSNSPLHFGNGTRLTVT.